These 22 T cell receptor beta chains were all obtained from the same sample, sequenced in a study of PD-L1 blockade in urothelial cancer. Sequencing was performed with immunoSEQ multiplex PCR; in TCRdb, only in-frame clones are kept and a portion is missing. The table has 55,000 or so clones, about 87% seen once. The starting material was PBMCs, obtained around atezolizumab (anti-PD-L1) treatment. The source of these receptors is a man in his forties or fifties with urothelial cancer.

This chain uses TRBV9 with TRBJ2-4, with D tentatively TRBD2 (5 bases). The CDR3 length is 15 residues. Germline V gene data show CDR1 as SGDLS and CDR2 as YYNGEE. Between the trimmed V and J ends, which lost 2 bases and 4 bases, there was a span of 13 bases. CDR3 loop: CASSVTEDRKNIQYF. The CDR3 DNA is TGTGCCAGCAGCGTCACGGAGGACCGAAAAAACATTCAGTACTTC.

The chain joins TRBV28 to TRBJ2-3; D possibly corresponds to TRBD2 (5 bases). V was trimmed by 8 bases and J by 7 bases, leaving 22 bases between them. The CDR3 has 15 residues. Germline assignment: CDR1 MDHEN and CDR2 SYDVKM. CDR3 protein: CASLLPGTGSNTQYF. CDR3 bases: TGTGCCAGCCTTTTACCGGGAACCGGATCTAATACGCAGTATTTT.

The chain links TRBV6-1 to TRBJ2-2; D is undetermined. The CDR3 is 13 amino acids. V lost 2 bases, J lost 7 bases, and 8 bases lay in between. Per germline, CDR1 MNHNS and CDR2 SASEGT. CDR3 in DNA: TGTGCCAGCAGTGAAACTGATTTCGGGGAGCTGTTTTTT. Residues: CASSETDFGELFF.

The chain is built from TRBV28 and TRBJ2-5, with D possibly being TRBD2 (5 bases). V was pared by 3 bases and J by 0 bases, with 11 bases between. From germline, CDR1 is MDHEN and CDR2 SYDVKM. The CDR3 is 15 residues long. The CDR3 reads CASSFVGANQETQYF. In DNA form, the CDR3 reads TGTGCCAGCAGTTTCGTGGGAGCGAACCAAGAGACCCAGTACTTC.

The V call is TRBV28, the J call TRBJ2-3; TRBD2 agrees at 12 bases. CDR3 length: 15 residues. J was trimmed by 6 bases and V by 4 bases; bases with no gene match: 5. In germline, CDR1 is MDHEN, CDR2 SYDVKM. CDR3 region: CASSSGTSGRDTQYF. In DNA, the CDR3 is TGTGCCAGCAGTTCTGGGACTAGCGGGCGGGATACGCAGTATTTT.

The genes are TRBV6-6 and TRBJ2-2, with 7 bases lining up with TRBD2. The CDR3 sequence is 16 residues long. CDR1 and CDR2 from the germline V gene are MNHNY and SVGAGI (reference sequence). With V trimmed by 1 base and J by 4 bases, 6 bases remained unmatched. CDR3 sequence: CASSYLGGGVTGELFF. The CDR3 DNA reads TGTGCCAGCAGTTACTTGGGGGGAGGGGTCACCGGGGAGCTGTTTTTT.

This clone was counted a few times. CDR3 sequence: CASSRQGLYEQYF. In DNA form, the CDR3 reads TGTGCCAGCAGTCGACAGGGACTCTACGAGCAGTACTTC. V gene TRBV28 combines with J gene TRBJ2-7; weak D call: TRBD1 (7 bases). The CDR3 covers 13 residues. Trimming stripped 5 bases from V and 3 bases from J, with 11 bases between. CDR1 MDHEN and CDR2 SYDVKM come from the germline V gene.

The rearrangement uses TRBV9 and TRBJ2-7; 9 bases line up with TRBD1. Germline assignment: CDR1 SGDLS and CDR2 YYNGEE. This CDR3 region has 17 residues. Losses at the gene ends were 0 bases for V and 5 bases for J; bases not matched to a gene: 12. The CDR3 reads CASSVGRGDREIDEQYF. CDR3 coding DNA: TGTGCCAGCAGCGTAGGAAGGGGGGACAGGGAAATCGACGAGCAGTACTTC.

The J gene is TRBJ1-1, the V gene TRBV2; D possibly corresponds to TRBD1 (6 bases). Germline V lookup: CDR1 SNHLY, CDR2 FYNNEI. V lost 4 bases to trimming and J lost 0 bases, with 12 bases between them. The CDR3 loop spans 15 amino acids. Written as DNA, the CDR3 is TGTGCCAGCAGTGGGGCACAGGGTCTGAACACTGAAGCTTTCTTT. It yields the protein CASSGAQGLNTEAFF.

The rearrangement joins TRBV5-1 to TRBJ1-5; D is possibly TRBD1 (5 bases). The V gene's germline CDR1 is SGHRS and CDR2 YFSETQ. V gave up 1 base and J gave up 3 bases, with 11 bases separating them. This CDR3 has 15 amino acids. For the CDR3, the DNA is TGCGCCAGCAGCTTGACCCCAGGGCCCAATCAGCCCCAGCATTTT. It translates to CASSLTPGPNQPQHF.

This sequence joins TRBV18 and TRBJ1-5, with 9 bases that match TRBD1. V was pared by 3 bases and J by 6 bases, with 6 bases of the junction left unmatched. CDR1 and CDR2 from the germline V gene are KGHSH and LQKENI. The CDR3 contains 15 residues. The CDR3 region is CASSPGQGIGQPQHF. The CDR3 DNA is TGTGCCAGCTCACCGGGACAGGGTATCGGTCAGCCCCAGCATTTT.

This chain connects TRBV19 to TRBJ2-1; 7 positions match TRBD2. This CDR3 is built from 17 residues. Per the germline V gene, CDR1 is LNHDA and CDR2 is SQIVND (reference sequence). V was clipped by 4 bases and J by 1 base; unmatched bases: 10. This CDR3 is CASSTALAGGSYNEQFF. In nucleotides, the CDR3 is TGTGCCAGTAGTACGGCCTTAGCGGGCGGATCCTACAATGAGCAGTTCTTC.

The chain combines TRBV10-3 with TRBJ1-5, with D possibly matching TRBD1 (6 bases). Trimming left V 8 bases short and J 5 bases short, with 16 bases between. The length of the CDR3 is 14 residues. Germline values: CDR1 ENHRY, CDR2 SYGVKD. In DNA, the CDR3 is TGTGCCATCGGTGGGGGCGCGAGAGATCAGCCCCAGCATTTT. Translated, it gives CAIGGGARDQPQHF.

The V and J genes are TRBV19 and TRBJ1-5, with 10 bases identical to TRBD1. V lost 8 bases to trimming and J lost 6 bases; unmatched junction nucleotides: 1. There are 12 residues in the CDR3. Germline-derived CDR1 and CDR2 are LNHDA and SQIVND (reference sequence). This CDR3 reads CASGDRGQPQHF. In DNA form, the CDR3 reads TGTGCCAGTGGGGACAGGGGTCAGCCCCAGCATTTT.

The rearrangement links TRBV7-6 to TRBJ2-7, with 16 bases that match TRBD2. The CDR3 is 18 amino acids. Germline lookup yields CDR1 SGHVS and CDR2 FNYEAQ. V lost 4 bases and J lost 0; bases outside the gene matches: 6. The CDR3: CASSSGLAGGPTSYEQYF. The CDR3 region has the DNA TGTGCCAGCAGCTCGGGACTAGCGGGAGGGCCTACCTCCTACGAGCAGTACTTC.

This clone has just a few counts. This chain joins TRBV6-5 and TRBJ1-2; TRBD1 matches at 7 bases. The CDR3 is 15 residues long. The germline CDR1 and CDR2 sequences are MNHEY and SVGAGI. Trimming at V came to 5 bases and at J to 7 bases, leaving 13 bases not matched to a gene. This chain's CDR3 is CASSQQTGHRSGYTF. CDR3 sequence (DNA): TGTGCCAGCAGTCAACAGACAGGGCATCGCAGTGGCTACACCTTC.

This rearrangement joins TRBV18 to TRBJ1-3, with unresolved D. CDR3 length: 13 residues. The V gene lost 4 bases and the J gene lost 3 bases, with 7 bases spanning the gap. Germline V gene sequence: CDR1 KGHSH, CDR2 LQKENI. The CDR3, as DNA: TGTGCCAGCTCACGGCAGGATGGAAACACCATATATTTT. It is translated as CASSRQDGNTIYF.

This chain joins TRBV5-6 and TRBJ1-3; 7 nucleotides line up with TRBD1. The junction had 3 bases not matched to a gene; V was cut back by 0 bases and J by 0 bases. In germline, CDR1 is SGHDT, CDR2 YYEEEE. CDR3 length: 16 residues. The CDR3 sequence is CASSLGTGLSGNTIYF. DNA of the CDR3: TGTGCCAGCAGCTTGGGGACAGGTCTCTCTGGAAACACCATATATTTT.

The chain is built from TRBV30 and TRBJ2-7; 13 bases agree with TRBD2. Germline V gene data show CDR1 as GTSNPN and CDR2 as SVGIG (reference sequence). This CDR3 contains 15 residues. Germline trimming cut 0 bases from V and 5 bases from J; bases unmatched to any gene: 4. The CDR3 bases are TGTGCCTGGAGTGTACTAGCGGGAGGGGAGAACGAGCAGTACTTC. Translating it yields CAWSVLAGGENEQYF.

The rearrangement links TRBV27 to TRBJ2-2; TRBD1 matches at 9 bases. Unmatched junction bases numbered 8, after V lost 6 bases and J lost 0 bases. This CDR3 has 17 residues. Germline loops: CDR1 MNHEY, CDR2 SMNVEV (reference sequence). The CDR3: CASSWTGVFANTGELFF. For the CDR3, the DNA is TGTGCCAGCAGCTGGACAGGGGTCTTCGCGAACACCGGGGAGCTGTTTTTT.

V and J are TRBV14 and TRBJ2-5, with D possibly being TRBD1 (5 bases). Germline CDR1 is SGHDN and CDR2 is FVKESK. Trimming cost V 2 bases and J 4 bases, with 8 bases left between them. The CDR3 runs 13 residues. CDR3 amino acids: CASSQHRTETQYF. The CDR3 DNA is TGTGCCAGCAGCCAACACAGGACAGAGACCCAGTACTTC.

The V gene is TRBV5-1, the J gene TRBJ2-3; D not resolved. There are 13 residues in the CDR3. Germline values: CDR1 SGHRS, CDR2 YFSETQ. V lost 7 bases, J lost 1 base, and 10 bases lay in between. CDR3 protein: CASSGQGTDTQYF. As DNA, the CDR3 is TGCGCCAGCTCCGGCCAGGGCACAGATACGCAGTATTTT.